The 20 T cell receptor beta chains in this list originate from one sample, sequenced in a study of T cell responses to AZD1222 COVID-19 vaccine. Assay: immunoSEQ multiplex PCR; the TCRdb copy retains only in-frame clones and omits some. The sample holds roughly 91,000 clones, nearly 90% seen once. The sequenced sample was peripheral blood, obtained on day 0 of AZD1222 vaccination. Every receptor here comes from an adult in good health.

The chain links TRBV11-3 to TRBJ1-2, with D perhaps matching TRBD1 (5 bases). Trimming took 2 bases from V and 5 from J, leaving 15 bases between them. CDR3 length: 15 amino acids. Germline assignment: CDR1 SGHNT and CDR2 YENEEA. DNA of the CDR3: TGTGCCAGCAGCTTACGTTCCCGGGGGGAGTATGGCTACACCTTC. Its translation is CASSLRSRGEYGYTF.

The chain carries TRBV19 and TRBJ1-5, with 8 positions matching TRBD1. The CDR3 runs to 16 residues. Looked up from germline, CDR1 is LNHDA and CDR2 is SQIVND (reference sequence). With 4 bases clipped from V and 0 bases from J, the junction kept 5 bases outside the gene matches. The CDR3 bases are TGTGCCAGTAGTAGCTACAGGGGGAATAGCAATCAGCCCCAGCATTTT. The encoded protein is CASSSYRGNSNQPQHF.

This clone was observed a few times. Here the CDR3 reads CSVEDSRSPNTEAFF. In nucleotides, the CDR3 is TGCAGCGTTGAAGATAGTAGGTCACCGAACACTGAAGCTTTCTTT. The chain recombines TRBV29-1 with TRBJ1-1; D gene ambiguous. CDR3 length equals 15 residues. CDR1 is SQVTM and CDR2 is ANQGSEA in the germline V gene. V lost 0 bases, J lost 1 base, and 12 bases lay in between.

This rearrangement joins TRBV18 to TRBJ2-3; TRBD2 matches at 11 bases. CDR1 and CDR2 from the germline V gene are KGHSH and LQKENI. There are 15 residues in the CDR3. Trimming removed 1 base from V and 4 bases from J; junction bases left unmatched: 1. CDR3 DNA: TGTGCCAGCTCACCACAACTAGCGGGAGCAGATACGCAGTATTTT. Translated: CASSPQLAGADTQYF.

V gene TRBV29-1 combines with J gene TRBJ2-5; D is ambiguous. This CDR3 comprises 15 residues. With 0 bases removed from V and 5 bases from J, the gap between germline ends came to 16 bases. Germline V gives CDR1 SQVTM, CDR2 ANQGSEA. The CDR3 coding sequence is TGCAGCGTTGAAGATCCGGCCTCCGCCCGGGAGACCCAGTACTTC. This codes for CSVEDPASARETQYF. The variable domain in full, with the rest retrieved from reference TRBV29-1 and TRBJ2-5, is SAVISQKPSRDICQRGTSLTIQCQVDSQVTMMFWYRQQPGQSLTLIATANQGSEATYESGFVIDKFPISRPNLTFSTLTVSNMSPEDSSIYLCSVEDPASARETQYFGPGTRLLVL.

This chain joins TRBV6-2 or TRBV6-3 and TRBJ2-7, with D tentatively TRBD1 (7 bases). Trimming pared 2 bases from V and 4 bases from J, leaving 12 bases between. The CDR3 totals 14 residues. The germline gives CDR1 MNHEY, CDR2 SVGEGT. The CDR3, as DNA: TGTGCCAGCAGTTACGACAGGGCGGGGTACGAGCAGTACTTC. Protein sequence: CASSYDRAGYEQYF.

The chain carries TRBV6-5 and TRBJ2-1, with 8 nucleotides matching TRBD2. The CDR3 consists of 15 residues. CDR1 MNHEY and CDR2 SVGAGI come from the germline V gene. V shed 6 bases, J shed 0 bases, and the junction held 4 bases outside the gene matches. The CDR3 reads CASRQSGSSYNEQFF. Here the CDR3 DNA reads TGTGCCAGCAGACAGAGCGGGAGCTCCTACAATGAGCAGTTCTTC.

The CDR3 nucleotides read TGTGCCACCAGTGATCCCGGAGTAGGGCCTTTCTTT. This sequence encodes CATSDPGVGPFF. The rearrangement uses TRBV24-1 and TRBJ1-1; unclear D gene. Germline V gene data show CDR1 as KGHDR and CDR2 as SFDVKD. With 3 bases removed from V and 12 bases from J, the gap between germline ends came to 13 bases. The CDR3 covers 12 residues.

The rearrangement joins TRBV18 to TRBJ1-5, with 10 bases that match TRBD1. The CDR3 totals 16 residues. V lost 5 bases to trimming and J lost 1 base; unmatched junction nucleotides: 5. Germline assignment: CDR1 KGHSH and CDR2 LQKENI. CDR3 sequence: CASSVQTGGSNQPQHF. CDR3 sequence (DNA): TGTGCCAGCTCAGTACAGACAGGGGGCAGCAATCAGCCCCAGCATTTT. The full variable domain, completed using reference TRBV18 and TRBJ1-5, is NAGVMQNPRHLVRRRGQEARLRCSPMKGHSHVYWYRQLPEEGLKFMVYLQKENIIDESGMPKERFSAEFPKEGPSILRIQQVVRGDSAAYFCASSVQTGGSNQPQHFGDGTRLSIL.

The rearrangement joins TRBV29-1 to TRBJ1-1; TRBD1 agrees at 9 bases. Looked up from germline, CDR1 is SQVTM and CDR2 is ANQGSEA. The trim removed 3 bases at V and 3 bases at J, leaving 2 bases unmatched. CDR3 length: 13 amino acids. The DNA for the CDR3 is TGCAGCGTTGAGGGGGACAGGGACACTGAAGCTTTCTTT. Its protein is CSVEGDRDTEAFF.

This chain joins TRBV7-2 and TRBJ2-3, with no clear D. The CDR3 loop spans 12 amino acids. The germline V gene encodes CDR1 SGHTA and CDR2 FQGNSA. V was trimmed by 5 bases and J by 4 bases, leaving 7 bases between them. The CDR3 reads CASSPAADTQYF. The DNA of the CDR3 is TGTGCCAGCAGCCCGGCGGCAGATACGCAGTATTTT.

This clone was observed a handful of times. The CDR3 DNA reads TGTGCCAGCAGTTACCCTATTGACAGGGGCGGTCAGCCCCAGCATTTT. This codes for CASSYPIDRGGQPQHF. This sequence joins TRBV6-2 or TRBV6-3 and TRBJ1-5; 8 bases are shared with TRBD1. Per the germline V gene, CDR1 is MNHEY and CDR2 is SVGEGT. This CDR3 comprises 16 residues. With V trimmed by 2 bases and J by 6 bases, 9 bases remained unmatched.

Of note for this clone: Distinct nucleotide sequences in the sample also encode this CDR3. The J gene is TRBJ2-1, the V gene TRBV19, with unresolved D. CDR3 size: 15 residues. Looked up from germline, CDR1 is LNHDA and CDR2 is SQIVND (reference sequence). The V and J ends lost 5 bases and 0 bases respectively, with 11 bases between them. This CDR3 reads CASSPDRSSYNEQFF. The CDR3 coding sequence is TGTGCCAGTAGTCCTGACCGAAGCTCCTACAATGAGCAGTTCTTC.

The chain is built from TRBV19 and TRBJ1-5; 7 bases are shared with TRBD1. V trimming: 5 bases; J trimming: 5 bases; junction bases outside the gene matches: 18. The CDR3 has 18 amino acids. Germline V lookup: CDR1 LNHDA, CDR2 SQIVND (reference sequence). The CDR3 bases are TGTGCCAGTAGTTTTGGACAGGCTAGACTTCCGAGAGATCAGCCCCAGCATTTT. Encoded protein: CASSFGQARLPRDQPQHF. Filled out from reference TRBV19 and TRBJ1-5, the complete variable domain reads DGGITQSPKYLFRKEGQNVTLSCEQNLNHDAMYWYRQDPGQGLRLIYYSQIVNDFQKGDIAEGYSVSREKKESFPLTVTSAQKNPTAFYLCASSFGQARLPRDQPQHFGDGTRLSIL.

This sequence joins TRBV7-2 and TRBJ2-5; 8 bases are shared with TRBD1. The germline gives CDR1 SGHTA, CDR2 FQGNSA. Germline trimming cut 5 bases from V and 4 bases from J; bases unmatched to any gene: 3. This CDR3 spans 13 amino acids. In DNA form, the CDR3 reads TGTGCCAGCAGCAAGGACAGGGTAGAGACCCAGTACTTC. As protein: CASSKDRVETQYF.

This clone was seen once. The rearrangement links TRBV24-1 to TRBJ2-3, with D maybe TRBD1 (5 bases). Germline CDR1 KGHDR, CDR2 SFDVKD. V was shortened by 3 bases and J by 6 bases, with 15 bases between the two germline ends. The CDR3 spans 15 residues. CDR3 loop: CATSDPGGPGDTQYF. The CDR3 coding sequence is TGTGCCACCAGTGATCCCGGTGGACCAGGGGATACGCAGTATTTT.

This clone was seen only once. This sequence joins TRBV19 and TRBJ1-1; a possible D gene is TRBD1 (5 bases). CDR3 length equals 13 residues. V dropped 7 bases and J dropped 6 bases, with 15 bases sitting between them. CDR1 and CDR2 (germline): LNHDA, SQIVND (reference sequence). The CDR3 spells CASNLRASAEAFF. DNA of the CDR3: TGTGCCAGTAACCTCAGGGCGTCCGCTGAAGCTTTCTTT.

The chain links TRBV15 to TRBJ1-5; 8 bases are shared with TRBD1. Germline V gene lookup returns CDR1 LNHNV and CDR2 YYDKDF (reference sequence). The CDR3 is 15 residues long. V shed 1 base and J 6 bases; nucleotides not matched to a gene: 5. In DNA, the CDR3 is TGTGCCACCAGCAGAGGCGGACAGGGAGGTCAGCCCCAGCATTTT. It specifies CATSRGGQGGQPQHF.

CDR3 nucleotides: TGTGCCAGCAGCAAATGGGAGGACGGTTACTACGAGCAGTACGTC. It specifies CASSKWEDGYYEQYV. This chain links TRBV21-1 with TRBJ2-7; TRBD2 is the table's D call and was not checked against the DNA. TRBV21-1 is noted as a pseudogene. CDR3 length: 15 residues.

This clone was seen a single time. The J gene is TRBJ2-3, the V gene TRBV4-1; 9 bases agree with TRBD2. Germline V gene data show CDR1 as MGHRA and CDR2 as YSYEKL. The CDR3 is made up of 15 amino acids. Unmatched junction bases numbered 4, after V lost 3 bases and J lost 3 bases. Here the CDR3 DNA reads TGCGCCAGCAGCCAGCGGGAGGGCCAGACAGATACGCAGTATTTT. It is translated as CASSQREGQTDTQYF.